This paragraph reports one TCR beta chain. What it binds is not known. Donors comprised only Caucasian adults living in Nashville, Tennessee. This record comes from a study of shared clonotypes between healthy human individuals. Study-wide results and limits: Rarefaction analysis demonstrated incomplete sorted-subset sequencing notwithstanding large depth.

Data came from immunoSEQ multiplex PCR; TCRdb stores just in-frame clones and leaves some out. Of approximately 980,000 clones in the sample, over 75% were seen once. This CDR3 contains 14 residues. Germline V gene lookup returns CDR1 MNHNY and CDR2 SVGAGI (reference sequence). V was clipped by 0 bases and J by 5 bases, with 11 bases between them. The receptor's source is a man aged 18 to 29 in good health. The sample consisted of memory CD4+ T cells sorted from blood. The sample's subset: CD45RA-negative fraction. The chain is built from TRBV6-6 and TRBJ2-7; no reliable D call. CDR3 in amino acids: CASSYSKIRDEQYF. In DNA, the CDR3 is TGTGCCAGCAGTTACTCGAAGATCCGGGACGAGCAGTACTTC.